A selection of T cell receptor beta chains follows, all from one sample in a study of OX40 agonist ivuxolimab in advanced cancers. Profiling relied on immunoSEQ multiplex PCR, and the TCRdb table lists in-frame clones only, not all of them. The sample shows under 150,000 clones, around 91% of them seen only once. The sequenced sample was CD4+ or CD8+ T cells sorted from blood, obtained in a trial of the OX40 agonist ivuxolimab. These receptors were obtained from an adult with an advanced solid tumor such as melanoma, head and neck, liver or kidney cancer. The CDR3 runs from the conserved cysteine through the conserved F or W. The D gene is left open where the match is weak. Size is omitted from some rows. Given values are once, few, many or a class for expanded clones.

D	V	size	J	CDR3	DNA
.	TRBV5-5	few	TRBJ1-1	CASSWDDLRAGEAFF	TGTGCCAGCAGCTGGGACGATTTGAGGGCTGGTGAAGCTTTCTTT
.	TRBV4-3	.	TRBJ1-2	CASSQDRSNYGYTF	TGCGCCAGCAGCCAAGATCGAAGTAACTATGGCTACACCTTC
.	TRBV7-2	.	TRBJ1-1	CASSRQGSTEAFF	TGTGCCAGCAGCCGCCAGGGGAGCACTGAAGCTTTCTTT
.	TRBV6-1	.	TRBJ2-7	CASREQGIREQYF	TGTGCCAGCAGGGAACAGGGCATCCGCGAGCAGTACTTC
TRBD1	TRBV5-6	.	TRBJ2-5	CASSSFLRDRSGETQYF	TGTGCCAGCAGCTCTTTTCTCCGGGACAGGTCAGGGGAGACCCAGTACTTC
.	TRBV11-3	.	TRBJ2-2	CASSLRANTGELFF	TGTGCCAGCAGCCTTAGGGCGAACACCGGGGAGCTGTTTTTT
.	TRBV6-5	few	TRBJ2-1	CASSYLLGSSYNEQFF	TGTGCCAGCAGTTACCTCCTGGGCAGCTCCTACAATGAGCAGTTCTTC
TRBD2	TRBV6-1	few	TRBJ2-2	CASRGLANGDGELFF	TGTGCCAGCAGGGGACTAGCGAATGGTGACGGGGAGCTGTTTTTT
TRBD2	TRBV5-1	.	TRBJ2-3	CASSPSGVADTQYF	TGCGCCAGCAGCCCTAGCGGGGTCGCAGATACGCAGTATTTT
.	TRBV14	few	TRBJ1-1	CASSPILGTTEAFF	TGTGCCAGCAGCCCTATACTGGGGACAACAGAAGCTTTCTTT
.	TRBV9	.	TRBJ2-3	CASSAQGTSTDTQYF	TGTGCCAGCAGCGCCCAGGGGACTAGCACAGATACGCAGTATTTT
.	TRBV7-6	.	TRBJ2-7	CASSSRQSYEQYF	TGTGCCAGCAGCTCTCGACAGTCTTACGAGCAGTACTTC
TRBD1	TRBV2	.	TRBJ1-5	CASSDGTGRSQPQHF	TGTGCCAGCAGTGATGGGACAGGGCGTAGTCAGCCCCAGCATTTT
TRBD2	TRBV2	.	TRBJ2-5	CASSGGGAETQYF	TGTGCCAGCAGTGGGGGGGGAGCGGAGACCCAGTACTTC
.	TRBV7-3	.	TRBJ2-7	CASSLTLFHEQYF	TGTGCCAGCAGCTTAACGTTGTTCCACGAGCAGTACTTC
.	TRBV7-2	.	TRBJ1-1	CASSSGGFGTEAFF	TGTGCCAGCAGCTCAGGAGGGTTTGGCACTGAAGCTTTCTTT
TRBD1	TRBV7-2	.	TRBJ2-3	CASSLGQGDGYADTQYF	TGTGCCAGCAGCCTCGGACAGGGGGATGGGTATGCAGATACGCAGTATTTT
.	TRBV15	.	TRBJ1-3	CATSARNSGNTIYF	TGTGCCACCAGCGCGAGGAACTCTGGAAACACCATATATTTT
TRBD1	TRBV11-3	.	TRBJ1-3	CASSPHPTGAFGNTIYF	TGTGCCAGCAGCCCCCATCCCACAGGGGCTTTCGGAAACACCATATATTTT
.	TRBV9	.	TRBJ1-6	CASSVGGEGYSPLHF	TGTGCCAGCAGCGTAGGCGGAGAGGGCTATTCACCCCTCCACTTT
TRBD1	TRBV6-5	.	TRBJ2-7	CASSGGTGVGEQYF	TGTGCCAGCAGTGGCGGGACAGGGGTCGGCGAGCAGTACTTC
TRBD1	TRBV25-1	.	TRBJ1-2	CASSDYRGGYTF	TGTGCCAGCAGTGATTACAGGGGAGGCTACACCTTC
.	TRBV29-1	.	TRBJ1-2	CSVTTAYGYTF	TGCAGCGTTACCACGGCGTATGGCTACACCTTC
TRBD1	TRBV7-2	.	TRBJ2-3	CASSFTAGTGGFADTQYF	TGTGCCAGCAGCTTTACAGCCGGGACAGGGGGCTTCGCAGATACGCAGTATTTT
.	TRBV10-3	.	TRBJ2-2	CAISENGANTGELFF	TGTGCCATCAGTGAGAACGGAGCGAACACCGGGGAGCTGTTTTTT
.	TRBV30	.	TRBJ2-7	CAWSRGVNEQYF	TGTGCCTGGAGTAGGGGGGTCAACGAGCAGTACTTC
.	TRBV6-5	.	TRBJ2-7	CASSNIHDEQYF	TGTGCCAGCAGCAACATACACGACGAGCAGTACTTC
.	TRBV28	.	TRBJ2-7	CASSPRSYVRGGHEQYF	TGTGCCAGCAGTCCCCGATCTTACGTAAGGGGAGGCCACGAGCAGTACTTC
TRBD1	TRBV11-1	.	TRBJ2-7	CASSLETWTGTGYEQYF	TGTGCCAGCAGCTTAGAAACGTGGACAGGCACCGGCTACGAGCAGTACTTC
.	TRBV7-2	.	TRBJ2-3	CASSSLRDPSTDTQYF	TGTGCCAGCAGCTCCTTGAGGGATCCTAGCACAGATACGCAGTATTTT
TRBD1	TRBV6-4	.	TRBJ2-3	CASRETGTYTDTQYF	TGTGCCAGCAGAGAGACAGGGACCTACACAGATACGCAGTATTTT
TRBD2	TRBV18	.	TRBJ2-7	CASSPREGEQYF	TGTGCCAGCTCACCCAGGGAGGGCGAGCAGTACTTC
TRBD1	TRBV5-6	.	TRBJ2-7	CASSLGQGVYEQYF	TGTGCCAGCAGCTTGGGACAGGGGGTATACGAGCAGTACTTC
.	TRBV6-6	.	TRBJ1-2	CASSYSRSVQSGYTF	TGTGCCAGCAGTTACTCGAGGTCGGTACAAAGTGGCTACACCTTC
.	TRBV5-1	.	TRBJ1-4	CASSLAWTEEKLFF	TGCGCCAGCAGCTTGGCCTGGACAGAAGAAAAACTGTTTTTT
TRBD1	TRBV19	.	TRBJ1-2	CASSDRGLNYGYTF	TGTGCCAGTAGTGACAGGGGGCTGAACTATGGCTACACCTTC
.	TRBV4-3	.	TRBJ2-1	CASNPGGGTEAYNEQFF	TGCGCCAGCAACCCTGGAGGCGGAACCGAGGCCTACAATGAGCAGTTCTTC
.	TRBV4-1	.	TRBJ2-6	CASSLAVDSAGANVLTF	TGCGCCAGCAGCCTCGCAGTAGACTCCGCTGGGGCCAACGTCCTGACTTTC
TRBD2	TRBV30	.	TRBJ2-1	CAWIGGGGGPGFF	TGTGCCTGGATCGGCGGCGGGGGGGGCCCGGGGTTCTTC
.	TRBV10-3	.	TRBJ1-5	CAISRPDQPQHF	TGTGCCATCAGCCGCCCAGATCAGCCCCAGCATTTT
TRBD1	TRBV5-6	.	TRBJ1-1	CASSLRGQGPAFF	TGTGCCAGCAGCTTAAGGGGACAGGGGCCCGCTTTCTTT
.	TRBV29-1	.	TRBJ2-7	CSVSLGRYEQYF	TGCAGCGTTTCACTGGGTCGCTACGAGCAGTACTTC
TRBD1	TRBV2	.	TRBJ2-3	CASSRTGGRSTDTQYF	TGTGCCAGCAGCCGGACAGGGGGTAGAAGTACAGATACGCAGTATTTT
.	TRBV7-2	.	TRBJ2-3	CASSRYFEDTQYF	TGTGCCAGCAGCCGATATTTCGAAGATACGCAGTATTTT
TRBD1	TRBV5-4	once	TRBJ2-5	CASSLQGVETQYF	TGTGCCAGCAGCCTACAGGGGGTAGAGACCCAGTACTTC
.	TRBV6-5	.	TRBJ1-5	CASRGPGNQPQHF	TGTGCCAGCAGAGGACCGGGCAATCAGCCCCAGCATTTT